Listed below are T cell receptor beta chains from one sample, sequenced in a study of PD-L1 blockade in urothelial cancer. Sequencing was performed with immunoSEQ multiplex PCR; in TCRdb, only in-frame clones are kept and a portion is missing. The table shows tens of thousands of clones, with 88% occurring only once. This specimen was PBMCs, taken around atezolizumab (anti-PD-L1) treatment. These receptors were taken from a man aged 60-69 years with urothelial cancer. The CDR3 runs from the conserved cysteine through the conserved F or W. A D gene is named only where the DNA matches it firmly. Clone sizes are given selectively: once, few, many, or a class where the clone is expanded.

TRBD2	TRBV7-3	TRBJ2-3	NA	TGTGCCAGCAGCCCAAGCGGGGGAACAGATACGCAGTATTTT	CASSPSGGTDTQYF
TRBD1	TRBV9	TRBJ1-2	NA	TGTGCCAGCACCTTGGGACAGGGTGGCGGCTACACCTTC	CASTLGQGGGYTF
NA	TRBV6-6	TRBJ2-1	NA	TGTGCCAGCAGTACCCCCGGCAGGGTTTTCTACAATGAGCAGTTCTTC	CASSTPGRVFYNEQFF
NA	TRBV21-1	TRBJ2-5	once	TGTGCCAGCAGCAAAAGGAGGGAGGGACGCCCAGCAGAGACCCAGTACTTC	CASSKRREGRPAETQYF
NA	TRBV11-3	TRBJ2-7	NA	TGTGCCAGCAGCTTGAACACCTACGAGCAGTACTTC	CASSLNTYEQYF
TRBD1	TRBV2	TRBJ1-2	NA	TGTGCCAGCAGTGAACGAGAAAGGGGGCTTGGCTACACCTTC	CASSERERGLGYTF
NA	TRBV11-3	TRBJ2-7	NA	TGTGCCAGCAGCTTAGTAGGGGGCTACGAGCAGTACTTC	CASSLVGGYEQYF
NA	TRBV5-4	TRBJ1-4	NA	TGTGCCAGCAGCTTGGCCGCGGGGAACGAAAAACTGTTTTTT	CASSLAAGNEKLFF
TRBD2	TRBV15	TRBJ2-1	NA	TGTGCCACCAGCAGAAGTAGCGGGGCCTACAATGAGCAGTTCTTC	CATSRSSGAYNEQFF
NA	TRBV7-3	TRBJ1-6	NA	TGTGCCAGCAGCTTAAATCCCCCGACGGGGACTGGGGGTTCACCCCTCCACTTT	CASSLNPPTGTGGSPLHF
TRBD2	TRBV25-1	TRBJ2-1	NA	TGTGCCAGCAGTGAATATAGCGGGGCCTACAATGAGCAGTTCTTC	CASSEYSGAYNEQFF
TRBD2	TRBV6-5	TRBJ2-1	NA	TGTGCCAGCCAGCGGGGGGCCGGGAATGAGCAGTTCTTC	CASQRGAGNEQFF
NA	TRBV7-2	TRBJ1-1	NA	TGTGCCAGCAGCTTATTTGGGGAGGTCACTGAAGCTTTCTTT	CASSLFGEVTEAFF
TRBD2	TRBV2	TRBJ2-7	NA	TGTGCCAGCACCGGAGCGGGGGGCCCCAGCTCCTACGAGCAGTACTTC	CASTGAGGPSSYEQYF
NA	TRBV15	TRBJ1-5	NA	TGTGCCACCAGCAGACCGGGGGGCGGGCAGCCCCAGCATTTT	CATSRPGGGQPQHF
TRBD1	TRBV28	TRBJ1-5	once	TGTGCCAGCAGTTTCCCCCGCACAGGGGGCAGACAGCCCCAGCATTTT	CASSFPRTGGRQPQHF
NA	TRBV2	TRBJ2-1	NA	TGTGCCAGCAACAAAGGACAGCTGCCGGATGAGCAGTTCTTC	CASNKGQLPDEQFF
NA	TRBV7-3	TRBJ1-1	NA	TGTGCCAGCAGCTTAACTGGGGGCGCAGGGGACACTGAAGCTTTCTTT	CASSLTGGAGDTEAFF
TRBD2	TRBV5-4	TRBJ2-1	NA	TGTGCCAGCAGCCCTATGGGACTAGCGGAGTCCTACAATGAGCAGTTCTTC	CASSPMGLAESYNEQFF
TRBD1	TRBV7-9	TRBJ1-5	NA	TGTGCCAGCAGCCCGCGGGACAGCTGGCAGCCCCAGCATTTT	CASSPRDSWQPQHF
TRBD1	TRBV7-9	TRBJ2-7	NA	TGTGCCAGCAGCTTCGACAGGGTCTCCTACGAGCAGTACTTC	CASSFDRVSYEQYF
NA	TRBV10-1	TRBJ2-7	few	TGCGCCACGACTCGACAGCTATTATCCTACGAGCAGTACTTC	CATTRQLLSYEQYF
TRBD2	TRBV7-7	TRBJ2-7	NA	TGTGCTAGCAGCTTAGACGAGAGCGGGGGGCCAACCTACGAGCAGTACTTC	CASSLDESGGPTYEQYF
TRBD1	TRBV29-1	TRBJ1-3	NA	TGCAGCGTTTTGGGGACAGGTAGAAACACCATATATTTT	CSVLGTGRNTIYF
TRBD1	TRBV19	TRBJ1-2	NA	TGTGCCAGTAGTCCGGGACAGGGGGACGGTGGCTACACCTTC	CASSPGQGDGGYTF
NA	TRBV11-2	TRBJ2-5	NA	TGTGCCAGCAGCTTGGGGTTGGGGGGAGCGGGCGAGACCCAGTACTTC	CASSLGLGGAGETQYF
NA	TRBV29-1	TRBJ1-4	NA	TGCAGCGTTGAGGGCGGGGGCCGAGAAAAACTGTTTTTT	CSVEGGGREKLFF
NA	TRBV19	TRBJ2-7	NA	TGTGCCAGTAGTATGGACAGACAACCTATCTTTCCCTACGAGCAGTACTTC	CASSMDRQPIFPYEQYF
TRBD1	TRBV5-4	TRBJ2-7	once	TGTGCCAGCAGCCTGACAGGGAGCAACTACGAGCAGTACTTC	CASSLTGSNYEQYF